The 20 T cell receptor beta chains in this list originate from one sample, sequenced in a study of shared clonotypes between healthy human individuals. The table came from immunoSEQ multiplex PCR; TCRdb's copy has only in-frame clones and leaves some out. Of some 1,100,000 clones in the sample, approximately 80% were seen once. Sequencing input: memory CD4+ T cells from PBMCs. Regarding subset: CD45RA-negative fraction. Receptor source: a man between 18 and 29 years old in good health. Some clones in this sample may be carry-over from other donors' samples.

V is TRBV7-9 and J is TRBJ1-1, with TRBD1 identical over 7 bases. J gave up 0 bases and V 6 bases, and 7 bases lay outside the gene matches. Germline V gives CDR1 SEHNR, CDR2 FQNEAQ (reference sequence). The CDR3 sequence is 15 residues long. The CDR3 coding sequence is TGTGCCAGCAGGGCTCCGGGACAGTTGAACACTGAAGCTTTCTTT. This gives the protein CASRAPGQLNTEAFF.

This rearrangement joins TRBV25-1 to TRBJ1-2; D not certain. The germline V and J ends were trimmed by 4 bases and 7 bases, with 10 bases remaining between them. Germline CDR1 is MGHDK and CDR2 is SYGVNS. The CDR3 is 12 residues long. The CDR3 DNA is TGTGCCAGCAGTGGCAATTCGGGTGGCTACACCTTC. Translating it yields CASSGNSGGYTF.

CDR3 residues: CSGDTGVGTDTQYF. CDR3 nucleotides: TGCAGCGGCGACACGGGGGTAGGCACAGATACGCAGTATTTT. V is TRBV29-1 and J is TRBJ2-3; perhaps TRBD2 as D (6 bases). V lost 7 bases and J lost 1, with 15 bases in between. This CDR3 has 14 residues. Germline V CDR1 and CDR2: SQVTM, ANQGSEA.

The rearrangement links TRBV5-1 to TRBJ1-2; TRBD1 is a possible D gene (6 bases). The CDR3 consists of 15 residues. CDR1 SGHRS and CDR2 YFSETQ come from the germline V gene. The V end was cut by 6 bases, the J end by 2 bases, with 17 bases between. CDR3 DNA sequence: TGCGCCAGCACCCCTGGTGGGGGGCAGAACTATGGCTACACCTTC. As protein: CASTPGGGQNYGYTF. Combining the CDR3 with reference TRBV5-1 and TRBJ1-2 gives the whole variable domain KAGVTQTPRYLIKTRGQQVTLSCSPISGHRSVSWYQQTPGQGLQFLFEYFSETQRNKGNFPGRFSGRQFSNSRSEMNVSTLELGDSALYLCASTPGGGQNYGYTFGSGTRLTVV.

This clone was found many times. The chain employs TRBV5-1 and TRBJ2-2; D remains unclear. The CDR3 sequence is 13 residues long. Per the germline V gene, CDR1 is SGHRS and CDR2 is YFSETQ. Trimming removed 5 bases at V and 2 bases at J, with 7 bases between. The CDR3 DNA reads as TGCGCCAGCAGTCAGGACAACACCGGGGAGCTGTTTTTT. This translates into CASSQDNTGELFF.

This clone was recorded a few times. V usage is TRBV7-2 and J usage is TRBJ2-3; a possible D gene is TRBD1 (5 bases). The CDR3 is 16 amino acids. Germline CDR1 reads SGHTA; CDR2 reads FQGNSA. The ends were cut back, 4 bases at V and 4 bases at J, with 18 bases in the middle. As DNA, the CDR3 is TGTGCCAGCAGCTCCCGCCGCGGACAAGCCCCAGATACGCAGTATTTT. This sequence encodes CASSSRRGQAPDTQYF.

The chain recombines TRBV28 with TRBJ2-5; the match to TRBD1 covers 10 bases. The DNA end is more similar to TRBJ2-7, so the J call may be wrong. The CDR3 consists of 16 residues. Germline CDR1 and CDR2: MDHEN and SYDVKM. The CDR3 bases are TGTGCCAGCAGGAGACCGGGACAGGGGACTTCCTACGAGCAGTACTTC. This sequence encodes CASRRPGQGTSYEQYF.

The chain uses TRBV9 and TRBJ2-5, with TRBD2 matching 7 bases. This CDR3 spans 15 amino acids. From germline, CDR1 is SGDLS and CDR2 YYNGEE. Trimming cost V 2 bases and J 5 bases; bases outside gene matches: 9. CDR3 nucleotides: TGTGCCAGCAGCGTCAACGGGAGGAATTGGGAGACCCAGTACTTC. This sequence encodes CASSVNGRNWETQYF.

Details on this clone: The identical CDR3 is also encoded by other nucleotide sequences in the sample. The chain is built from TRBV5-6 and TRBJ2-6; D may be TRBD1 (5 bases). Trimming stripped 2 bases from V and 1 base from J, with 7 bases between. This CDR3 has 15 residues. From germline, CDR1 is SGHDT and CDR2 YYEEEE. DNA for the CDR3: TGTGCCAGCAGCTTTGGGGCATCTGGGGCCAACGTCCTGACTTTC. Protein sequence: CASSFGASGANVLTF.

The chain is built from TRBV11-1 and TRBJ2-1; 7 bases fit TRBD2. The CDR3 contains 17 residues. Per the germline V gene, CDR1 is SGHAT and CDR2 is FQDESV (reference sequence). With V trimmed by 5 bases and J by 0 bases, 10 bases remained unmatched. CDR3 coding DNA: TGTGCCAGCAGCGCCGGGGTAGCGGGCCCCTCCTACAATGAGCAGTTCTTC. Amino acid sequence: CASSAGVAGPSYNEQFF.

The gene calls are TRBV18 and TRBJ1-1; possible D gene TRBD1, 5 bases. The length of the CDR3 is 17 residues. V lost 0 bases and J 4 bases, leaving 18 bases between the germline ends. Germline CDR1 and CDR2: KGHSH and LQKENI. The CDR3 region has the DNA TGTGCCAGCTCACCACCGTGGCAGGGTGGAATTAGCACTGAAGCTTTCTTT. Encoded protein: CASSPPWQGGISTEAFF.

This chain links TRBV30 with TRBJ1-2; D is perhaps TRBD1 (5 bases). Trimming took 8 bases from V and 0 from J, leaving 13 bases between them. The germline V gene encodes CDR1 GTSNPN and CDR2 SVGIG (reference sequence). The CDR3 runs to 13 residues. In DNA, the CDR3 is TGTGCCGGCGCCCAGGGAACTAACTATGGCTACACCTTC. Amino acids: CAGAQGTNYGYTF.

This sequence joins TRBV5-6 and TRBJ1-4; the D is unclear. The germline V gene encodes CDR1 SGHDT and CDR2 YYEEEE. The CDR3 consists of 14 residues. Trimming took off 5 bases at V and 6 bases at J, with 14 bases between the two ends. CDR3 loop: CASRGGGLDEKLFF. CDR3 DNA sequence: TGTGCCAGCAGGGGCGGTGGGCTAGATGAAAAACTGTTTTTT.

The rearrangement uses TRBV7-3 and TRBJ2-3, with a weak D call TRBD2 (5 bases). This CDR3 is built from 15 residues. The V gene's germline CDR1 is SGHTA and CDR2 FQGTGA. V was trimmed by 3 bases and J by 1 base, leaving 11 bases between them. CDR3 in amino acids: CASSFGGAGTDTQYF. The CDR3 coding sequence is TGTGCCAGCAGCTTCGGAGGTGCGGGCACAGATACGCAGTATTTT.

CDR3 sequence: CASSLRPAYEQYF. CDR3 bases: TGTGCCAGCAGCTTACGGCCCGCCTACGAGCAGTACTTC. The rearrangement links TRBV7-2 to TRBJ2-7; D is ambiguous. The CDR3 sequence is 13 residues long. V was cut by 2 bases and J by 2 bases, with 7 bases left in between. The germline CDR1 and CDR2 sequences are SGHTA and FQGNSA.

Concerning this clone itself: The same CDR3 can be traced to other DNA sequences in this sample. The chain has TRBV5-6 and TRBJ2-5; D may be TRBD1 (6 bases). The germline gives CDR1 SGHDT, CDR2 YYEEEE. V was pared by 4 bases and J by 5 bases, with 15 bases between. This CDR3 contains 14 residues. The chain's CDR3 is CASSPLGAEETQYF. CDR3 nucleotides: TGTGCCAGCAGCCCACTGGGGGCGGAGGAGACCCAGTACTTC. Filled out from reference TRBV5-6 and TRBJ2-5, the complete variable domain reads DAGVTQSPTHLIKTRGQQVTLRCSPKSGHDTVSWYQQALGQGPQFIFQYYEEEERQRGNFPDRFSGHQFPNYSSELNVNALLLGDSALYLCASSPLGAEETQYFGPGTRLLVL.

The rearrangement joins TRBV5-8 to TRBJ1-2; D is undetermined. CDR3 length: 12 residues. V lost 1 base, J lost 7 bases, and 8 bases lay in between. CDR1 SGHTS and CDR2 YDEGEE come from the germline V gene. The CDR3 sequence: CASSLLLGGYTF. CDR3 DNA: TGTGCCAGCAGCTTGTTATTAGGTGGCTACACCTTC.

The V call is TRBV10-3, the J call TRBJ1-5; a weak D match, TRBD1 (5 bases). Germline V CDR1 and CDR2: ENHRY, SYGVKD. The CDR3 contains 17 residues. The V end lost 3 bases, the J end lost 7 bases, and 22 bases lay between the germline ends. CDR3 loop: CAISDSLGEGLLQPQHF. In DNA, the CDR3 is TGTGCCATCAGTGATAGTTTGGGGGAAGGCCTTTTACAGCCCCAGCATTTT.

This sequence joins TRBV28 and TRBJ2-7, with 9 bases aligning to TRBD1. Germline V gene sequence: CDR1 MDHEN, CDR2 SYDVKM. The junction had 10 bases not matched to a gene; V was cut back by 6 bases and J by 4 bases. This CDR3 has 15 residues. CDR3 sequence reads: CASRLTGGQLYEQYF. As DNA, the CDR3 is TGTGCCAGCAGGCTAACAGGGGGCCAGTTATACGAGCAGTACTTC. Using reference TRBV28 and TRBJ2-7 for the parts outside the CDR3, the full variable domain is DVKVTQSSRYLVKRTGEKVFLECVQDMDHENMFWYRQDPGLGLRLIYFSYDVKMKEKGDIPEGYSVSREKKERFSLILESASTNQTSMYLCASRLTGGQLYEQYFGPGTRLTVT.

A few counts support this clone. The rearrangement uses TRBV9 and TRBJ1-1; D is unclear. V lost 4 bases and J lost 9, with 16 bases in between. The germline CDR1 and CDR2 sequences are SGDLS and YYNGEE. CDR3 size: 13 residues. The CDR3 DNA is TGTGCCAGCAGCCCTAGCGGGGAGATTAAAGCTTTCTTT. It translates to CASSPSGEIKAFF.